This passage covers 25 T cell receptor beta chains from one sample sequenced in a study of T cell responses to AZD1222 COVID-19 vaccine. Clones were read by immunoSEQ multiplex PCR, and TCRdb kept only the in-frame ones, dropping some. Of fewer than 150,000 clones detected, more than 85% appear once; the ten largest clones hold approximately 5%. This material consisted of peripheral blood, taken 28 days after the second AZD1222 dose. These receptors were collected from an adult who received the AZD1222 COVID-19 vaccine.

The genes are TRBV21-1 and TRBJ2-1; TRBD2 was called by the table and not checked on the DNA. TRBV21-1 is a recognized pseudogene. The CDR3 is 16 residues long. CDR3 DNA: TGTGCCAGCAGCAAAGAGGGCGGGGGGTCCTACAATGAGCAGTTCTTC. Translating gives CASSKEGGGSYNEQFF.

V gene TRBV5-5 combines with J gene TRBJ2-3; unclear D gene. Germline V CDR1 and CDR2: SGHKS, YYEKEE (reference sequence). The CDR3 has 15 residues. Trimming removed 6 bases at V and 2 bases at J, with 16 bases between. CDR3 amino acids: CASNPRMGTTDTQYF. The CDR3 coding sequence is TGTGCCAGCAACCCTAGGATGGGTACCACAGATACGCAGTATTTT.

The chain employs TRBV23-1 and TRBJ1-5, with 11 bases lining up with TRBD1. TRBV23-1 has ORF status, its function being uncertain. Losses at the gene ends were 6 bases for V and 4 bases for J; bases not matched to a gene: 8. There are 16 residues in the CDR3. The DNA for the CDR3 is TGCGCCAGCAGCCCGGACAGGGGGCTAGGTAATCAGCCCCAGCATTTT. Translation: CASSPDRGLGNQPQHF.

This clone has only one observation. The chain uses TRBV7-9 and TRBJ1-3, with 11 bases that match TRBD1. CDR1 and CDR2 from the germline V gene are SEHNR and FQNEAQ (reference sequence). V shed 5 bases, J shed 7 bases, and the junction held 7 bases outside the gene matches. The CDR3 runs 15 residues. The CDR3 spells CASSDGGQGANTIYF. In nucleotides, the CDR3 is TGTGCCAGCAGCGACGGAGGACAGGGGGCCAACACCATATATTTT.

V usage is TRBV5-1 and J usage is TRBJ2-1; D uncertain. Trimming pared 0 bases from V and 4 bases from J, leaving 5 bases between. The CDR3 extends over 13 amino acids. In germline, CDR1 is SGHRS, CDR2 YFSETQ. The CDR3 DNA reads as TGCGCCAGCAGCTTGGACTATTACAATGAGCAGTTCTTC. It yields the protein CASSLDYYNEQFF.

The chain carries TRBV15 and TRBJ2-6; D unclear. The CDR3 covers 15 residues. Looked up from germline, CDR1 is LNHNV and CDR2 is YYDKDF (reference sequence). The V and J ends lost 5 bases and 1 base respectively, with 9 bases between them. The CDR3 nucleotides are TGTGCCACCAGCGGTATGGGTTCTGGGGCCAACGTCCTGACTTTC. Protein: CATSGMGSGANVLTF. Full variable domain (remainder filled in from reference TRBV15 and TRBJ2-6): DAMVIQNPRYQVTQFGKPVTLSCSQTLNHNVMYWYQQKSSQAPKLLFHYYDKDFNNEADTPDNFQSRRPNTSFCFLDIRSPGLGDTAMYLCATSGMGSGANVLTFGAGSRLTVL.

This clone was recorded a few times. The chain recombines TRBV9 with TRBJ1-2, with D unclear. CDR1 SGDLS and CDR2 YYNGEE come from the germline V gene. The CDR3 covers 12 residues. The ends were cut back, 5 bases at V and 4 bases at J, with 9 bases in the middle. The CDR3 nucleotides are TGTGCCAGCAGTGGTTCTAGCTATGGCTACACCTTC. Its translation is CASSGSSYGYTF.

V and J are TRBV6-2 or TRBV6-3 and TRBJ2-1; 8 bases are shared with TRBD1. Germline CDR1 is MNHEY and CDR2 is SVGEGT. This CDR3 spans 14 amino acids. Trimming at V came to 4 bases and at J to 8 bases, leaving 7 bases not matched to a gene. The CDR3 DNA follows: TGTGCCAGCAGTTTGGACAGGGTGCTCGATGAGCAGTTCTTC. Translated, it gives CASSLDRVLDEQFF.

This clone came up once. The gene calls are TRBV20-1 and TRBJ2-1; tentatively, D is TRBD1 (8 bases). The CDR3 has 15 amino acids. The germline V gene has CDR1 DFQATT and CDR2 SNEGSKA (reference sequence). Trimming cost V 3 bases and J 6 bases, with 18 bases left between them. The CDR3 sequence is CSASPDRGGGNEQFF. In nucleotides, the CDR3 is TGCAGTGCTAGTCCCGACAGGGGAGGGGGCAATGAGCAGTTCTTC.

J is TRBJ2-2 and V is TRBV7-9, with TRBD1 matching 8 bases. V lost 5 bases to trimming and J lost 5 bases; unmatched junction nucleotides: 7. CDR1 is SEHNR and CDR2 is FQNEAQ in the germline V gene (reference sequence). The CDR3 is 15 residues long. CDR3 sequence reads: CASSPDRALTGELFF. CDR3 nucleotides: TGTGCCAGCAGCCCGGACAGGGCGCTGACCGGGGAGCTGTTTTTT.

The genes are TRBV10-3 and TRBJ1-1; D may be TRBD1 (6 bases). CDR1 is ENHRY and CDR2 is SYGVKD in the germline V gene. This CDR3 spans 15 amino acids. V dropped 5 bases and J dropped 0 bases, with 13 bases sitting between them. The CDR3 coding sequence is TGTGCCATCAGTTCCGAAGGGGGGATGAACACTGAAGCTTTCTTT. Encoded protein: CAISSEGGMNTEAFF.

The DNA for the CDR3 is TGCAGTGCTAGAAGGAATGAGCAGTTCTTC. Protein product: CSARRNEQFF. This chain links TRBV20-1 with TRBJ2-1; the D is unclear. The germline gives CDR1 DFQATT, CDR2 SNEGSKA (reference sequence). The germline V and J ends were trimmed by 2 bases and 7 bases, with 3 bases remaining between them. The CDR3 runs 10 residues.

J is TRBJ1-1 and V is TRBV7-2; unclear D gene. Trimming left V 2 bases short and J 3 bases short, with 4 bases between. CDR1 is SGHTA, CDR2 FQGNSA, per germline. The CDR3 has 12 amino acids. The CDR3 protein is CASSLIYTEAFF. The CDR3 DNA reads as TGTGCCAGCAGCTTAATTTACACTGAAGCTTTCTTT.

The rearrangement links TRBV10-3 to TRBJ1-6; 7 positions agree with TRBD1. CDR3 length: 14 amino acids. CDR1 is ENHRY and CDR2 is SYGVKD in the germline V gene. V dropped 6 bases and J dropped 6; count of bases not matched to a gene: 5. In DNA form, the CDR3 reads TGTGCCATCAGCCCGGGACAGATTAATTCACCCCTCCACTTT. Residues: CAISPGQINSPLHF.

The gene calls are TRBV18 and TRBJ2-7; D possibly uses TRBD1 or TRBD2 (5 bases each). Germline values: CDR1 KGHSH, CDR2 LQKENI. Trimming left V 3 bases short and J 3 bases short, with 21 bases between. The CDR3 runs to 17 residues. The CDR3 spells CASSPLGPPGPGYEQYF. CDR3 nucleotide sequence: TGTGCCAGCTCACCGTTGGGACCCCCGGGACCGGGCTACGAGCAGTACTTC.

The chain has TRBV6-5 and TRBJ1-2; TRBD1 is a possible D gene (5 bases). Per the germline V gene, CDR1 is MNHEY and CDR2 is SVGAGI. The CDR3 spans 14 residues. The germline V and J ends were trimmed by 7 bases and 7 bases, with 19 bases remaining between them. CDR3 in amino acids: CASKMSGGLGGYTF. Written as DNA, the CDR3 is TGTGCCAGCAAAATGTCCGGGGGTCTTGGTGGCTACACCTTC.

The chain couples TRBV7-6 to TRBJ1-2; weak D call: TRBD1 (6 bases). Germline V lookup: CDR1 SGHVS, CDR2 FNYEAQ. CDR3 length: 17 amino acids. Trimming removed 1 base at V and 2 bases at J, with 17 bases between. The CDR3 is CASSLGAARGENYGYTF. In nucleotides, the CDR3 is TGTGCCAGCAGCTTAGGGGCGGCCAGGGGCGAGAACTATGGCTACACCTTC. Combining the CDR3 with reference TRBV7-6 and TRBJ1-2 gives the whole variable domain GAGVSQSPRYKVTKRGQDVALRCDPISGHVSLYWYRQALGQGPEFLTYFNYEAQQDKSGLPNDRFSAERPEGSISTLTIQRTEQRDSAMYRCASSLGAARGENYGYTFGSGTRLTVV.

This chain joins TRBV6-2 or TRBV6-3 and TRBJ1-1, with no clear D. The CDR3 has 14 residues. Germline CDR1 MNHEY, CDR2 SVGEGT. Between the trimmed V and J ends, which lost 5 bases and 1 base, there was a span of 11 bases. For the CDR3, the DNA is TGTGCCAGCAGTCCCGGAGGGCCGAACACTGAAGCTTTCTTT. Translation: CASSPGGPNTEAFF.

The V and J genes are TRBV20-1 and TRBJ1-2, with D perhaps matching TRBD1 (6 bases). CDR1 is DFQATT and CDR2 is SNEGSKA in the germline V gene (reference sequence). Between the trimmed V and J ends, which lost 3 bases and 7 bases, there was a span of 12 bases. This CDR3 is 12 amino acids long. The DNA for the CDR3 is TGCAGTGCTAGTGGGGGCATAGGTGGCTACACCTTC. Its protein is CSASGGIGGYTF.

The chain is built from TRBV6-5 and TRBJ1-5; D might be TRBD1 (5 bases). Trimming cost V 4 bases and J 7 bases, with 14 bases left between them. CDR1 is MNHEY, CDR2 SVGAGI, per germline. The CDR3 extends over 14 amino acids. The CDR3 sequence is CASSLGPRGQPQHF. Written as DNA, the CDR3 is TGTGCCAGCAGTTTGGGGCCCAGAGGGCAGCCCCAGCATTTT.

The chain carries TRBV5-1 and TRBJ2-6; D remains unclear. The V end lost 2 bases, the J end lost 2 bases, and 8 bases lay between the germline ends. Germline V gene lookup returns CDR1 SGHRS and CDR2 YFSETQ. The CDR3 has 15 amino acids. This CDR3 reads CASSFDRAGANVLTF. The CDR3 DNA reads as TGCGCCAGCAGCTTCGACCGGGCTGGGGCCAACGTCCTGACTTTC. The full variable domain, in which reference TRBV5-1 and TRBJ2-6 provide the parts outside the CDR3, is KAGVTQTPRYLIKTRGQQVTLSCSPISGHRSVSWYQQTPGQGLQFLFEYFSETQRNKGNFPGRFSGRQFSNSRSEMNVSTLELGDSALYLCASSFDRAGANVLTFGAGSRLTVL.

The V gene is TRBV5-1, the J gene TRBJ2-7; possible D gene TRBD1, 5 bases. The CDR3 totals 14 residues. V shed 4 bases and J shed 2 bases, with 13 bases lying between them. Germline CDR1 reads SGHRS; CDR2 reads YFSETQ. CDR3 nucleotide sequence: TGCGCCAGCAGCAAGGGGATAGGTGCCTACGAGCAGTACTTC. Encoded protein: CASSKGIGAYEQYF.

The CDR3 sequence is CASSLKRHFPCEKLFF. The CDR3 DNA sequence: TGCGCCAGCAGCTTGAAACGGCATTTCCCTTGCGAAAAACTGTTTTTT. The chain combines TRBV5-1 with TRBJ1-4; D unclear. This CDR3 region has 16 residues. Germline CDR1 reads SGHRS; CDR2 reads YFSETQ. Trimming removed 1 base from V and 8 bases from J, with 18 bases in between. Full variable domain (remainder filled in from reference TRBV5-1 and TRBJ1-4): KAGVTQTPRYLIKTRGQQVTLSCSPISGHRSVSWYQQTPGQGLQFLFEYFSETQRNKGNFPGRFSGRQFSNSRSEMNVSTLELGDSALYLCASSLKRHFPCEKLFFGSGTQLSVL.

The genes are TRBV6-5 and TRBJ2-7; D gene uncertain. The CDR3 has 14 residues. The germline gives CDR1 MNHEY, CDR2 SVGAGI. V was shortened by 5 bases and J by 2 bases, with 13 bases between the two germline ends. The CDR3 is CASSQSSAPYEQYF. CDR3 in DNA: TGTGCCAGCAGTCAGAGTTCCGCGCCCTACGAGCAGTACTTC.

This chain links TRBV9 with TRBJ1-3; D may be TRBD1 (6 bases). The CDR3 length is 16 residues. V lost 3 bases and J lost 5, with 18 bases in between. CDR1 and CDR2 from the germline V gene are SGDLS and YYNGEE. Here the CDR3 DNA reads TGTGCCAGCAGCGCCACCGCAGGGGAGGGGCGAAACACCATATATTTT. Its translation: CASSATAGEGRNTIYF.